This T cell receptor beta chain was obtained from a study of blood T cell repertoires in COVID-19. Study-wide background: The study drew acute and convalescent COVID-19 samples from the United States, Italy and Spain. Sources were T cells, B-cell-depleted T cells, or PBMCs; the material itself was cDNA or gDNA.

Original processing methods: Reference gene primer amplification in the assay estimated nucleated cell counts. The method was immunoSEQ multiplex PCR; TCRdb's version includes in-frame clones alone and lacks a portion of them. The D gene and trimming were derived from the DNA, and the V and J assignments and clone size from that table. Of about 63,000 clones in the sample, about 73% were seen once. CDR3 length: 13 amino acids. The V and J ends lost 4 bases and 5 bases respectively, with 15 bases between them. The germline V gene has CDR1 GTSNPN and CDR2 SVGIG (reference sequence). The genes are TRBV30 and TRBJ2-7; D might be TRBD1 (6 bases). Sequencing used peripheral blood. This TCR came from a woman older than 75 with acute or convalescent COVID-19. The CDR3: CAWKSQGSNEQYF. The CDR3 region has the DNA TGTGCCTGGAAATCACAGGGATCCAACGAGCAGTACTTC.